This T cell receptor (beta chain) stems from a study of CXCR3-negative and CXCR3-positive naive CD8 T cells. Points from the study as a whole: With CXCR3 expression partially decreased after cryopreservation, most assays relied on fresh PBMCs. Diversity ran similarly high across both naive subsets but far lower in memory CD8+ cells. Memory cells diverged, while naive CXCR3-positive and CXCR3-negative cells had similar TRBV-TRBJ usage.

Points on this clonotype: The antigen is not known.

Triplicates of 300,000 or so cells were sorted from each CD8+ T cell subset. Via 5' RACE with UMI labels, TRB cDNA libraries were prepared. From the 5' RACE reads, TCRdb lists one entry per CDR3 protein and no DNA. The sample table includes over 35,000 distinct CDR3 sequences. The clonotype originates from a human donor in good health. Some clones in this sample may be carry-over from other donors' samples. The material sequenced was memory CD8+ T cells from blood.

CDR3 sequence reads: CASADSSSYNEQFF. The genes are TRBV6-5 and TRBJ2-1. The germline gives CDR1 MNHEY, CDR2 SVGAGI. The CDR3 totals 14 residues.